The 30 T cell receptor beta chains below were found in one sample sequenced in a study of T cell responses to AZD1222 COVID-19 vaccine. Only in-frame clones appear in the TCRdb table, and some are missing; sequencing was by immunoSEQ multiplex PCR. The table includes more than 85,000 clones, around 90% detected once. The sequenced sample was peripheral blood, obtained on day 0 of AZD1222 vaccination. Receptors originate from an adult in good health.

This clone showed up just a few times. The rearrangement links TRBV5-1 to TRBJ2-5, with 9 bases lining up with TRBD2. The CDR3 sequence is 14 residues long. J gave up 5 bases and V 3 bases, and 5 bases lay outside the gene matches. In germline, CDR1 is SGHRS, CDR2 YFSETQ. CDR3: CASSSTGTSETQYF. The DNA for the CDR3 is TGCGCCAGCAGCTCGACAGGGACTAGCGAGACCCAGTACTTC.

DNA of the CDR3: TGTGCCACCAGCAGAGATGTTGTTGCGGTGGCCGGGGAGCTGTTTTTT. Protein product: CATSRDVVAVAGELFF. The chain couples TRBV15 to TRBJ2-2, with unresolved D. The CDR3 extends over 16 amino acids. Per germline, CDR1 LNHNV and CDR2 YYDKDF (reference sequence). V was pared by 0 bases and J by 6 bases, with 14 bases between. Filled out from reference TRBV15 and TRBJ2-2, the complete variable domain reads DAMVIQNPRYQVTQFGKPVTLSCSQTLNHNVMYWYQQKSSQAPKLLFHYYDKDFNNEADTPDNFQSRRPNTSFCFLDIRSPGLGDTAMYLCATSRDVVAVAGELFFGEGSRLTVL.

V gene TRBV18 combines with J gene TRBJ2-7; the match to TRBD2 covers 8 bases. V was clipped by 3 bases and J by 5 bases; unmatched bases: 9. CDR1 and CDR2 (germline): KGHSH, LQKENI. This CDR3 spans 15 amino acids. CDR3 loop: CASSPVVAGTHEQYF. DNA of the CDR3: TGTGCCAGCTCACCGGTTGTAGCGGGAACCCACGAGCAGTACTTC.

A single count supports this clone. The chain has TRBV5-1 and TRBJ2-1, with TRBD1 identical over 7 bases. The CDR3 has 15 amino acids. Germline CDR1 SGHRS, CDR2 YFSETQ. After removal of 0 bases from V and 9 bases from J, the junction contained 9 bases not matched to a gene. The CDR3 DNA follows: TGCGCCAGCAGCTTGGCAACCTCCCAGGGGGTTGAGCAGTTCTTC. This sequence encodes CASSLATSQGVEQFF.

This clone has just one count. The rearrangement uses TRBV5-4 and TRBJ2-1, with D possibly being TRBD1 (6 bases). Deletions cut 1 base from V and 8 bases from J, with 10 bases between. This CDR3 has 13 residues. Germline loops: CDR1 SGHNT, CDR2 YYREEE (reference sequence). CDR3 sequence reads: CASSLFWGHEQFF. The CDR3, as DNA: TGTGCCAGCAGCTTGTTTTGGGGGCATGAGCAGTTCTTC.

The chain has TRBV6-6 and TRBJ1-6, with D unclear. Germline V CDR1 and CDR2: MNHNY, SVGAGI (reference sequence). This CDR3 spans 14 amino acids. The V gene lost 7 bases and the J gene lost 4 bases, with 11 bases spanning the gap. The CDR3 nucleotides are TGTGCCAGCACTCTACGGGGTTATAATTCACCCCTCCACTTT. It encodes CASTLRGYNSPLHF.

Written as DNA, the CDR3 is TGTGCCAGCAGCGACAGACTCAATGAAAAACTGTTTTTT. It translates to CASSDRLNEKLFF. The rearrangement joins TRBV9 to TRBJ1-4; D remains unclear. The CDR3 length is 13 residues. The germline V gene encodes CDR1 SGDLS and CDR2 YYNGEE. V was shortened by 3 bases and J by 5 bases, with 8 bases between the two germline ends.

The chain combines TRBV11-2 with TRBJ2-3; 9 nucleotides align to TRBD1. This CDR3 is 15 amino acids long. Per the germline V gene, CDR1 is SGHAT and CDR2 is FQNNGV. The V and J ends lost 4 bases and 6 bases, in that order; junction bases with no gene match: 8. CDR3 in DNA: TGTGCCAGCAGCTCAAGGACAGGGGTTGGGGATACGCAGTATTTT. As protein: CASSSRTGVGDTQYF.

V gene TRBV28 combines with J gene TRBJ2-2, with 9 positions matching TRBD1. V was clipped by 6 bases and J by 6 bases; unmatched bases: 5. Germline V gives CDR1 MDHEN, CDR2 SYDVKM. This CDR3 contains 14 residues. CDR3 residues: CASRTGQGPGELFF. As DNA, the CDR3 is TGTGCCAGCAGGACGGGACAGGGACCCGGGGAGCTGTTTTTT. Together with reference TRBV28 and TRBJ2-2, the CDR3 gives the full variable domain: DVKVTQSSRYLVKRTGEKVFLECVQDMDHENMFWYRQDPGLGLRLIYFSYDVKMKEKGDIPEGYSVSREKKERFSLILESASTNQTSMYLCASRTGQGPGELFFGEGSRLTVL.

The chain combines TRBV5-1 with TRBJ2-2, with 7 bases fitting TRBD2. V dropped 0 bases and J dropped 2; count of bases not matched to a gene: 4. Germline CDR1 SGHRS, CDR2 YFSETQ. CDR3 length: 16 residues. CDR3 nucleotide sequence: TGCGCCAGCAGCTTGGCGCCAGCGGGAAACACCGGGGAGCTGTTTTTT. Translated, it gives CASSLAPAGNTGELFF.

V usage is TRBV19 and J usage is TRBJ1-6, with a tentative D call TRBD1 (5 bases). V lost 3 bases, J lost 3 bases, and 9 bases lay in between. The CDR3 is 15 amino acids. CDR1 and CDR2 (germline): LNHDA, SQIVND (reference sequence). The CDR3 DNA sequence: TGTGCCAGTAGTATGACAGAACTCTATAATTCACCCCTCCACTTT. This codes for CASSMTELYNSPLHF.

This rearrangement joins TRBV18 to TRBJ2-3; a possible D gene is TRBD1 (6 bases). V was clipped by 4 bases and J by 5 bases, with 10 bases between them. CDR1 is KGHSH, CDR2 LQKENI, per germline. The CDR3 is 13 amino acids. The CDR3 DNA sequence: TGTGCCAGCTCACTCGAGGACAGAGATACGCAGTATTTT. It codes for CASSLEDRDTQYF.

As DNA, the CDR3 is TGCGCCAGCAGCGAGGGCAGTTATTCACCCCTCCACTTT. Amino acids: CASSEGSYSPLHF. The chain joins TRBV10-1 to TRBJ1-6; D is unresolved. V lost 6 bases and J 8 bases, leaving 11 bases between the germline ends. The length of the CDR3 is 13 residues. CDR1 is WNHNN, CDR2 SYGVQD, per germline (reference sequence).

The chain combines TRBV19 with TRBJ1-5; 8 positions agree with TRBD1. This CDR3 contains 14 residues. The germline CDR1 and CDR2 sequences are LNHDA and SQIVND (reference sequence). Trimming took 4 bases from V and 7 from J; bases not matched to a gene: 6. The CDR3 coding sequence is TGTGCCAGTAGTACCCGACAGGGGCGGCAGCCCCAGCATTTT. This translates into CASSTRQGRQPQHF.

This chain joins TRBV5-1 and TRBJ1-1; D gene ambiguous. The CDR3 is made up of 12 amino acids. CDR1 is SGHRS, CDR2 YFSETQ, per germline. Trimming removed 4 bases at V and 0 bases at J, with 4 bases between. In nucleotides, the CDR3 is TGCGCCAGCAGCCAGGTGAACACTGAAGCTTTCTTT. Its protein product is CASSQVNTEAFF.

This clone was counted once. The chain joins TRBV5-1 to TRBJ2-1, with D perhaps matching TRBD1 (6 bases). Trimming cost V 0 bases and J 6 bases, with 7 bases left between them. The CDR3 loop spans 13 amino acids. Germline CDR1 and CDR2: SGHRS and YFSETQ. The CDR3 region is CASSLGGPNEQFF. As DNA, the CDR3 is TGCGCCAGCAGCTTGGGGGGGCCCAATGAGCAGTTCTTC.

The chain is built from TRBV6-2 or TRBV6-3 and TRBJ2-7; 11 positions match TRBD2. With V trimmed by 0 bases and J by 5 bases, 3 bases remained unmatched. The CDR3 runs to 15 residues. Germline V lookup: CDR1 MNHEY, CDR2 SVGEGT. The CDR3 region is CASSYSISGRDEQYF. CDR3 sequence (DNA): TGTGCCAGCAGTTACTCGATTAGCGGGAGGGACGAGCAGTACTTC.

The chain joins TRBV12-5 to TRBJ1-1; the D is unclear. The CDR3 runs to 14 residues. V dropped 4 bases and J dropped 1 base, with 10 bases sitting between them. Looked up from germline, CDR1 is LGHNT and CDR2 is FRNRAP. In DNA, the CDR3 is TGTGCTAGTGGTTCATCGGGGTGGAACACTGAAGCTTTCTTT. Protein: CASGSSGWNTEAFF.

This chain links TRBV4-1 with TRBJ1-1; 7 nucleotides align to TRBD1. The CDR3 runs to 12 residues. Trimming took 1 base from V and 7 from J; bases not matched to a gene: 0. Germline CDR1 reads MGHRA; CDR2 reads YSYEKL. CDR3 nucleotides: TGCGCCAGCAGCCAAGGACAGGGTGAAGCTTTCTTT. This encodes CASSQGQGEAFF.

V gene TRBV11-3 combines with J gene TRBJ2-7; a possible D gene is TRBD2 (6 bases). V gave up 1 base and J gave up 3 bases, with 10 bases separating them. Germline-derived CDR1 and CDR2 are SGHNT and YENEEA. The CDR3 extends over 14 amino acids. In DNA form, the CDR3 reads TGTGCCAGCAGCTTAGCGGGGGTAAGCTACGAGCAGTACTTC. It codes for CASSLAGVSYEQYF.

This chain joins TRBV3-1 (or the pseudogene TRBV3-2) and TRBJ1-4; D gene unclear. In germline, CDR1 is LGHDT, CDR2 YNNKEL (reference sequence). The CDR3 covers 14 residues. V lost 4 bases to trimming and J lost 4 bases, with 10 bases between them. The CDR3 protein is CASSPRASNEKLFF. The CDR3 nucleotides are TGTGCCAGCAGCCCGCGAGCGAGTAATGAAAAACTGTTTTTT.

This clone was detected a few times. This chain connects TRBV5-4 to TRBJ1-2; 9 nucleotides align to TRBD1. The V and J ends lost 4 bases and 7 bases, in that order; junction bases with no gene match: 8. Germline CDR1 reads SGHNT; CDR2 reads YYREEE (reference sequence). The CDR3 loop spans 14 amino acids. The CDR3 protein is CASSDRDRVGGYTF. Here the CDR3 DNA reads TGTGCCAGCAGCGATCGGGACAGGGTTGGTGGCTACACCTTC.

The chain recombines TRBV28 with TRBJ2-5; either TRBD1 or TRBD2 may supply D (5 bases each). Germline V gene data show CDR1 as MDHEN and CDR2 as SYDVKM. Trimming cost V 3 bases and J 2 bases, with 13 bases left between them. The CDR3 is made up of 15 amino acids. The CDR3 loop reads CASSLGTGEQETQYF. CDR3 DNA: TGTGCCAGCAGTTTGGGGACGGGCGAACAAGAGACCCAGTACTTC. Full variable domain (missing parts from reference TRBV28 and TRBJ2-5): DVKVTQSSRYLVKRTGEKVFLECVQDMDHENMFWYRQDPGLGLRLIYFSYDVKMKEKGDIPEGYSVSREKKERFSLILESASTNQTSMYLCASSLGTGEQETQYFGPGTRLLVL.

The gene calls are TRBV28 and TRBJ1-2; D not resolved. V lost 1 base and J 5 bases, leaving 11 bases between the germline ends. The CDR3 is made up of 14 amino acids. Germline CDR1 MDHEN, CDR2 SYDVKM. In DNA form, the CDR3 reads TGTGCCAGCAGTTTATCTTCGACTATGTATGGCTACACCTTC. This sequence encodes CASSLSSTMYGYTF.

Written as DNA, the CDR3 is TGTGCCAGCAGTGAATTTCGGGCTAGCGGCTCCTACAATGAGCAGTTCTTC. It is translated as CASSEFRASGSYNEQFF. The J gene is TRBJ2-1, the V gene TRBV6-1; 7 bases are shared with TRBD2. From germline, CDR1 is MNHNS and CDR2 SASEGT. V lost 2 bases to trimming and J lost 0 bases; unmatched junction nucleotides: 7. The CDR3 length is 17 residues.

The rearrangement links TRBV19 to TRBJ1-3; the D gene is possibly TRBD1 (6 bases). The CDR3 runs 13 residues. The V end lost 5 bases, the J end lost 4 bases, and 9 bases lay between the germline ends. Germline V gene sequence: CDR1 LNHDA, CDR2 SQIVND (reference sequence). CDR3 residues: CASSEGQGNTIYF. DNA of the CDR3: TGTGCCAGTAGTGAAGGACAGGGAAACACCATATATTTT.

This clone was counted between two and nine times. The gene calls are TRBV6-5 and TRBJ2-2; D possibly corresponds to TRBD2 (7 bases). Trimming removed 7 bases from V and 6 bases from J, with 18 bases in between. Germline V gives CDR1 MNHEY, CDR2 SVGAGI. The CDR3 contains 15 residues. The CDR3 sequence: CASTSEGGRAGELFF. Written as DNA, the CDR3 is TGTGCCAGCACCAGTGAAGGGGGGAGGGCCGGGGAGCTGTTTTTT.

CDR3 DNA: TGTGCCAGCAGCCTTGGAGGGGGTGGCACTGAAGCTTTCTTT. It codes for CASSLGGGGTEAFF. The J gene is TRBJ1-1, the V gene TRBV6-5, with D tentatively TRBD1 (6 bases). CDR1 and CDR2 (germline): MNHEY, SVGAGI. Trimming cost V 6 bases and J 4 bases, with 15 bases left between them. This CDR3 is 14 amino acids long.

This chain links TRBV5-1 with TRBJ2-2, with 9 bases lining up with TRBD1. There are 14 residues in the CDR3. Germline CDR1 is SGHRS and CDR2 is YFSETQ. The ends lost 6 bases at V and 7 bases at J; junction bases unmatched: 7. CDR3 sequence reads: CASMRTGDDGELFF. DNA of the CDR3: TGCGCCAGCATGCGGACAGGGGATGACGGGGAGCTGTTTTTT.

The V gene is TRBV28, the J gene TRBJ1-1, with 8 bases aligning to TRBD1. The CDR3 contains 14 residues. CDR1 and CDR2 (germline): MDHEN, SYDVKM. The V gene end was trimmed by 4 bases and the J gene end by 0 bases; junction bases not matched to a gene: 1. The DNA for the CDR3 is TGTGCCAGCAGTTCACAGGGGGTGAACACTGAAGCTTTCTTT. Translated, it gives CASSSQGVNTEAFF.